Presented here are 18 T cell receptor beta chains from one specimen sequenced in a study of glioma-infiltrating T cells. Amplification of TCR alpha and beta CDR3 regions from RNA used iRepertoire nested multiplex PCR. TCRdb analysed the multiplex PCR reads with MiXCR anew, one entry per CDR3 protein. There are approximately 100,000 distinct CDR3 sequences in the sample; less than 30% occur only once, and around 30% lies in the top ten. Input material: glioma tissue, nonneoplastic brain tissue, or PBMCs (not recorded which). Source of these receptors: a human donor with low-grade glioma or glioblastoma, undergoing nonglioma brain surgery, or in good health (not recorded which).

The CDR3 spells CASSPMGGTSGRRPDTQYF. CDR3 sequence (DNA): TGTGCCAGCAGCCCTATGGGCGGTACTAGCGGGAGGCGTCCAGATACGCAGTATTTT. The rearrangement links TRBV27 to TRBJ2-3; 12 nucleotides align to TRBD2. CDR1 MNHEY and CDR2 SMNVEV come from the germline V gene (reference sequence). This CDR3 comprises 19 residues. With 6 bases clipped from V and 4 bases from J, the junction kept 17 bases outside the gene matches.

This clonotype was observed at least ten times. V is TRBV18 and J is TRBJ2-1; 8 nucleotides match TRBD2. The CDR3 is 16 amino acids. V was clipped by 0 bases and J by 2 bases; unmatched bases: 3. Per the germline V gene, CDR1 is KGHSH and CDR2 is LQKENI. The CDR3 DNA follows: TGTGCCAGCTCACCACCGGGAGCGGGGGCCTACAATGAGCAGTTCTTC. This codes for CASSPPGAGAYNEQFF.

This clonotype has a handful of counts. The gene calls are TRBV11-3 and TRBJ2-1, with TRBD2 identical over 10 bases. The CDR3 covers 15 residues. The germline CDR1 and CDR2 sequences are SGHNT and YENEEA. J gave up 4 bases and V 2 bases, and 2 bases lay outside the gene matches. The CDR3 spells CASSLIAGGYNEQFF. In DNA form, the CDR3 reads TGTGCCAGCAGCTTAATAGCGGGGGGTTACAATGAGCAGTTCTTC.

The sample holds many counts of this clonotype. V is TRBV18 and J is TRBJ2-5, with D possibly being TRBD2 (6 bases). The germline V and J ends were trimmed by 6 bases and 2 bases, with 13 bases remaining between them. Germline CDR1 KGHSH, CDR2 LQKENI. The CDR3 loop spans 14 amino acids. CDR3 protein: CASSPRGSQETQYF. CDR3 nucleotides: TGTGCCAGCTCTCCCCGGGGGAGTCAAGAGACCCAGTACTTC. Using reference TRBV18 and TRBJ2-5 for the parts outside the CDR3, the full variable domain is NAGVMQNPRHLVRRRGQEARLRCSPMKGHSHVYWYRQLPEEGLKFMVYLQKENIIDESGMPKERFSAEFPKEGPSILRIQQVVRGDSAAYFCASSPRGSQETQYFGPGTRLLVL.

At least ten counts were recorded for this clonotype. The J gene is TRBJ1-1, the V gene TRBV6-1; no clear D gene. In germline, CDR1 is MNHNS, CDR2 SASEGT. V lost 5 bases, J lost 4 bases, and 17 bases lay in between. The CDR3 is 15 amino acids. DNA of the CDR3: TGTGCCAGCAGTTCCCGCCCCGAGAGGCCCACTGAAGCTTTCTTT. This codes for CASSSRPERPTEAFF.

This clonotype occurred many times. This sequence joins TRBV27 and TRBJ2-3; 7 nucleotides agree with TRBD1. The germline gives CDR1 MNHEY, CDR2 SMNVEV (reference sequence). Trimming removed 5 bases from V and 2 bases from J; junction bases left unmatched: 1. The CDR3 spans 13 residues. This CDR3 reads CASSGQVTDTQYF. The CDR3 bases are TGTGCCAGCAGTGGACAGGTCACAGATACGCAGTATTTT.

This clonotype was observed a handful of times. The chain joins TRBV5-1 to TRBJ2-7; D may be TRBD2 (6 bases). The germline CDR1 and CDR2 sequences are SGHRS and YFSETQ. With 0 bases removed from V and 0 bases from J, the gap between germline ends came to 7 bases. This CDR3 has 14 residues. In DNA form, the CDR3 reads TGCGCCAGCAGCTTGGACGGGAGCTCCTACGAGCAGTACTTC. It is translated as CASSLDGSSYEQYF.

This clonotype was counted a few times. One end of the junction does not line up with germline, which may come from a read error. The rearrangement links TRBV9 to TRBJ1-1, with no clear D. The CDR3 length is 15 residues. Germline CDR1 reads SGDLS; CDR2 reads YYNGEE. CDR3 region: CASSDPDGLNTEAFF. CDR3 nucleotides: TGTGCCAGCAGCGACCCGGACGGCCTGAACACTGAGGCTTTCTTT. Full variable domain (outside the CDR3, taken from reference TRBV9 and TRBJ1-1): DSGVTQTPKHLITATGQRVTLRCSPRSGDLSVYWYQQSLDQGLQFLIQYYNGEERAKGNILERFSAQQFPDLHSELNLSSLELGDSALYFCASSDPDGLNTEAFFGQGTRLTVV.

This clonotype occurred many times. In nucleotides, the CDR3 is TGCAGTGCTAGATACGAGCAGTACTTC. Translation gives CSARYEQYF. V usage is TRBV20-1 and J usage is TRBJ2-7, with D hard to call. Trimming took 2 bases from V and 4 from J, leaving 0 bases between them. CDR1 DFQATT and CDR2 SNEGSKA come from the germline V gene (reference sequence). The CDR3 consists of 9 residues.

In its sample, this clonotype was seen many times. A clone one base away is much larger, so this may be a read error. The chain recombines TRBV27 with TRBJ1-5; 8 bases map to TRBD1. The CDR3 is 14 residues long. Germline-derived CDR1 and CDR2 are MNHEY and SMNVEV (reference sequence). In nucleotides, the CDR3 is TGTGCCTGCAGTTTACAGGGGGGAAATCAGCCCCAGCATTTT. It encodes CACSLQGGNQPQHF.

There are many counts of this clonotype. The J gene is TRBJ2-7, the V gene TRBV19; TRBD1 agrees at 8 bases. From germline, CDR1 is LNHDA and CDR2 SQIVND (reference sequence). CDR3 size: 16 residues. With 7 bases clipped from V and 1 base from J, the junction kept 12 bases outside the gene matches. CDR3 in amino acids: CASTYRLWDRSYEQYF. CDR3 coding DNA: TGTGCCAGTACTTATAGGCTTTGGGACAGGTCCTACGAGCAGTACTTC.

This clonotype has a count of ten or more. The chain is built from TRBV18 and TRBJ1-4, with D tentatively TRBD1 (5 bases). Trimming removed 2 bases from V and 6 bases from J, with 10 bases in between. The CDR3 is 14 residues long. The germline CDR1 and CDR2 sequences are KGHSH and LQKENI. The CDR3 reads CASSPFRDDEKLFF. For the CDR3, the DNA is TGTGCCAGCTCACCATTCAGGGATGATGAAAAACTGTTTTTT.

This clonotype was recorded at least ten times. The chain links TRBV7-9 to TRBJ1-1; perhaps TRBD1 as D (6 bases). CDR3 length equals 13 residues. The ends were cut back, 5 bases at V and 6 bases at J, with 13 bases in the middle. CDR1 and CDR2 from the germline V gene are SEHNR and FQNEAQ (reference sequence). The CDR3 protein is CASSPYEGAEAFF. CDR3 DNA: TGTGCCAGCAGCCCCTATGAGGGGGCTGAAGCTTTCTTT. Drawing the rest from reference TRBV7-9 and TRBJ1-1, the complete variable domain is DTGVSQNPRHKITKRGQNVTFRCDPISEHNRLYWYRQTLGQGPEFLTYFQNEAQLEKSRLLSDRFSAERPKGSFSTLEIQRTEQGDSAMYLCASSPYEGAEAFFGQGTRLTVV.

This clonotype was found many times. J is TRBJ2-1 and V is TRBV28; 9 bases map to TRBD2. With 7 bases clipped from V and 9 bases from J, the junction kept 13 bases outside the gene matches. Germline V gene lookup returns CDR1 MDHEN and CDR2 SYDVKM. The CDR3 length is 15 residues. The chain's CDR3 is CASTSGASGILEQFF. Written as DNA, the CDR3 is TGTGCCAGCACCTCAGGAGCTAGCGGGATCCTTGAGCAGTTCTTC. Supplemented by reference TRBV28 and TRBJ2-1, the full variable domain reads DVKVTQSSRYLVKRTGEKVFLECVQDMDHENMFWYRQDPGLGLRLIYFSYDVKMKEKGDIPEGYSVSREKKERFSLILESASTNQTSMYLCASTSGASGILEQFFGPGTRLTVL.

This clonotype has ten or more counts. The chain has TRBV9 and TRBJ1-2; D remains unclear. The CDR3 contains 12 residues. CDR1 SGDLS and CDR2 YYNGEE come from the germline V gene. Trimming pared 2 bases from V and 8 bases from J, leaving 10 bases between. The CDR3 sequence: CASSVRTGGYTF. The CDR3, as DNA: TGTGCCAGCAGCGTTAGGACCGGCGGCTACACCTTC.

There are many counts of this clonotype. The chain couples TRBV6-2 or TRBV6-3 to TRBJ2-5; the D is unclear. Germline CDR1 and CDR2: MNHEY and SVGEGT. The CDR3 sequence is 12 residues long. V shed 4 bases and J shed 4 bases, with 7 bases lying between them. Here the CDR3 DNA reads TGTGCCAGCAGTTCCCGTGTAGAGACCCAGTACTTC. This sequence encodes CASSSRVETQYF.

The chain employs TRBV29-1 and TRBJ1-3, with TRBD1 as a possible D gene (6 bases). Trimming took off 2 bases at V and 3 bases at J, with 20 bases between the two ends. Germline V gives CDR1 SQVTM, CDR2 ANQGSEA. The CDR3 consists of 17 residues. The CDR3 spells CSVEKNRDGEDGNTIYF. In nucleotides, the CDR3 is TGCAGCGTTGAAAAAAACAGGGACGGAGAAGATGGAAACACCATATATTTT.

This clonotype was counted only a few times. CDR3 loop: CSVEELVGKEQYF. The CDR3 region has the DNA TGCAGCGTTGAAGAGTTGGTAGGGAAGGAGCAGTACTTC. The chain couples TRBV29-1 to TRBJ2-7; D not resolved. This CDR3 has 13 amino acids. From germline, CDR1 is SQVTM and CDR2 ANQGSEA. V lost 0 bases and J 7 bases, leaving 13 bases between the germline ends.